What follows are 21 T cell receptor beta chains derived from one specimen sequenced in a study of CD8+CD57+ T cells in acquired aplastic anemia. Profiling that covered TCR beta VDJ and CDR3 relied on genomic DNA as its template. TCRdb independently ran MiXCR on the reads; one entry per CDR3 protein. The table shows under 200,000 distinct CDR3 sequences, with roughly 47% occurring only once. Sequencing input: sorted CD4+, CD8+, or CD8+CD57+ T cells (not recorded which) from PBMCs. All receptors derive from a human donor in good health.

This clonotype was detected many times. The chain has TRBV5-1 and TRBJ2-2; D tentatively fits TRBD1 or TRBD2 (5 bases each). The CDR3 covers 15 residues. The V and J ends lost 4 bases and 0 bases respectively, with 10 bases between them. Per the germline V gene, CDR1 is SGHRS and CDR2 is YFSETQ. CDR3 in DNA: TGCGCCAGCAGCGTGGGACCTACGAACACCGGGGAGCTGTTTTTT. Its translation: CASSVGPTNTGELFF.

This chain joins TRBV19 and TRBJ2-3; 8 nucleotides agree with TRBD1. CDR3 length: 16 residues. Germline V gives CDR1 LNHDA, CDR2 SQIVND (reference sequence). The ends lost 9 bases at V and 4 bases at J; junction bases unmatched: 15. The CDR3 loop is CASSSYRGEGADTQYF. For the CDR3, the DNA is TGTGCCAGCAGTTCCTACAGGGGGGAAGGGGCAGATACGCAGTATTTT. Supplemented by reference TRBV19 and TRBJ2-3, the full variable domain reads DGGITQSPKYLFRKEGQNVTLSCEQNLNHDAMYWYRQDPGQGLRLIYYSQIVNDFQKGDIAEGYSVSREKKESFPLTVTSAQKNPTAFYLCASSSYRGEGADTQYFGPGTRLTVL.

This clonotype was seen at least ten times. J is TRBJ2-7 and V is TRBV7-9, with 7 nucleotides matching TRBD1. This CDR3 comprises 13 residues. V was clipped by 5 bases and J by 5 bases; unmatched bases: 6. In germline, CDR1 is SEHNR, CDR2 FQNEAQ (reference sequence). This chain's CDR3 is CASSTPGTDEQYF. As DNA, the CDR3 is TGTGCCAGCAGCACCCCCGGGACAGACGAGCAGTACTTC.

This chain links TRBV20-1 with TRBJ2-6, with unresolved D. Germline V lookup: CDR1 DFQATT, CDR2 SNEGSKA (reference sequence). Trimming left V 6 bases short and J 0 bases short, with 18 bases between. The CDR3 is made up of 17 amino acids. The DNA for the CDR3 is TGCAGTGCCATAGTCCCCGGGCTGTGCTCTGGGGCCAACGTCCTGACTTTC. Its protein product is CSAIVPGLCSGANVLTF.

This clonotype was detected only a few times. The V call is TRBV27, the J call TRBJ2-1; tentatively, D is TRBD2 (6 bases). CDR3 length: 12 residues. V gave up 3 bases and J gave up 11 bases, with 11 bases separating them. CDR1 MNHEY and CDR2 SMNVEV come from the germline V gene (reference sequence). The DNA for the CDR3 is TGTGCCAGCAGTTTCGGAGGGTTCAAGCAGTTCTTC. Protein sequence: CASSFGGFKQFF.

The CDR3 is CASSIDRDNQPQHF. CDR3 DNA: TGTGCCAGCAGTATAGACAGGGACAATCAGCCCCAGCATTTT. The genes are TRBV2 and TRBJ1-5; TRBD1 agrees at 7 bases. The trim removed 5 bases at V and 3 bases at J, leaving 4 bases unmatched. This CDR3 comprises 14 residues. Germline values: CDR1 SNHLY, CDR2 FYNNEI.

This clonotype showed up many times. V usage is TRBV7-2 and J usage is TRBJ2-2, with D possibly matching TRBD2 (5 bases). CDR3 length: 11 residues. V dropped 5 bases and J dropped 10 bases, with 8 bases sitting between them. Germline CDR1 and CDR2: SGHTA and FQGNSA. The CDR3 DNA reads TGTGCCAGCAGCCGAGGGTTGGAGCTGTTTTTT. Translated: CASSRGLELFF.

V is TRBV20-1 and J is TRBJ2-2, with 10 bases aligning to TRBD2. Germline CDR1 DFQATT, CDR2 SNEGSKA (reference sequence). The CDR3 has 14 residues. The J segment lost 6 bases and the V segment lost 4 bases, leaving 5 bases of the junction unmatched. The chain's CDR3 is CSATSSGSAGELFF. DNA of the CDR3: TGCAGTGCTACGTCTAGCGGGAGTGCCGGGGAGCTGTTTTTT.

The gene calls are TRBV7-6 and TRBJ2-7; D possibly corresponds to TRBD2 (5 bases). This CDR3 spans 13 amino acids. Per germline, CDR1 SGHVS and CDR2 FNYEAQ. Trimming took off 3 bases at V and 0 bases at J, with 6 bases between the two ends. CDR3 sequence reads: CASSFGNSYEQYF. The CDR3 DNA follows: TGTGCCAGCAGCTTCGGGAACTCCTACGAGCAGTACTTC.

The genes are TRBV20-1 and TRBJ1-5; possible D gene TRBD1, 5 bases. CDR3 length equals 13 residues. V gave up 4 bases and J gave up 4 bases, with 11 bases separating them. Germline V gene data show CDR1 as DFQATT and CDR2 as SNEGSKA (reference sequence). The CDR3 DNA follows: TGCAGTGCTAAGACAGTTTCGAATCAGCCCCAGCATTTT. Amino acid sequence: CSAKTVSNQPQHF.

This clonotype was counted ten times or more. This sequence joins TRBV7-9 and TRBJ2-6, with TRBD1 matching over 8 bases. Germline V gene lookup returns CDR1 SEHNR and CDR2 FQNEAQ (reference sequence). The CDR3 has 18 amino acids. With 5 bases clipped from V and 0 bases from J, the junction kept 9 bases outside the gene matches. Here the CDR3 reads CASSLRGQVPSGANVLTF. CDR3 bases: TGTGCCAGCAGCCTCAGGGGACAGGTACCCTCTGGGGCCAACGTCCTGACTTTC.

Turning to this clonotype: It may be a read error: a sequence one base away is much more abundant. This chain connects TRBV11-2 to TRBJ2-1, with TRBD2 matching over 13 bases. There are 17 residues in the CDR3. Germline assignment: CDR1 SGHAT and CDR2 FQNNGV. The CDR3 reads CASSYSRTSGSYNGQFF. CDR3 coding DNA: TGTGCCAGCAGTTACTCCAGGACTAGCGGGAGCTACAATGGGCAGTTCTTC. The whole variable domain, filled in from reference TRBV11-2 and TRBJ2-1, reads EAGVAQSPRYKIIEKRQSVAFWCNPISGHATLYWYQQILGQGPKLLIQFQNNGVVDDSQLPKDRFSAERLKGVDSTLKIQPAKLEDSAVYLCASSYSRTSGSYNGQFFGPGTRLTVL.

The V gene is TRBV2, the J gene TRBJ1-5; 8 bases match TRBD1. The CDR3 covers 15 residues. Unmatched junction bases numbered 6, after V lost 7 bases and J lost 1 base. The germline CDR1 and CDR2 sequences are SNHLY and FYNNEI. The CDR3 sequence is CASTRQGLSNQPQHF. Here the CDR3 DNA reads TGTGCCAGCACCAGACAGGGGTTGAGCAATCAGCCCCAGCATTTT.

This clonotype occurred many times. This chain connects TRBV2 to TRBJ1-2; 7 bases fit TRBD1. V dropped 8 bases and J dropped 4; count of bases not matched to a gene: 7. This CDR3 comprises 13 residues. Germline CDR1 SNHLY, CDR2 FYNNEI. Here the CDR3 DNA reads TGTGCCAGCCTGGGCCGGGACAGCTATGGCTACACCTTC. Translating it yields CASLGRDSYGYTF.

The chain combines TRBV14 with TRBJ2-1; TRBD2 aligns across 14 bases. The CDR3 length is 17 residues. Germline values: CDR1 SGHDN, CDR2 FVKESK. V was clipped by 1 base and J by 9 bases; unmatched bases: 8. The CDR3 bases are TGTGCCAGCAGCCAAGTAGGCACCGGGACTAGCGGGGGTGAGCAGTTCTTC. Its translation is CASSQVGTGTSGGEQFF.

A note on this clonotype: One end of the junction varies from germline; a read error may be responsible. DNA for the CDR3: TGCAGTGCCCTAACAGGGGCGAACGCTGAAGCTTTCTTT. Protein sequence: CSALTGANAEAFF. This chain connects TRBV20-1 to TRBJ1-1; 7 nucleotides align to TRBD1. This CDR3 has 13 amino acids. CDR1 and CDR2 (germline): DFQATT, SNEGSKA (reference sequence).

This clonotype was seen repeatedly, ten times or more. The chain couples TRBV9 to TRBJ2-2; TRBD1 matches at 9 bases. The V and J ends lost 5 bases and 5 bases, in that order; junction bases with no gene match: 10. Germline V gene lookup returns CDR1 SGDLS and CDR2 YYNGEE. The CDR3 extends over 16 amino acids. The CDR3, as DNA: TGTGCCAGCAGTGAGGGACAGGGTAGTAAGACCGGGGAGCTGTTTTTT. It specifies CASSEGQGSKTGELFF.

This clonotype was observed at least ten times. The chain employs TRBV20-1 and TRBJ2-5; D possibly matches TRBD1 or TRBD2 (6 bases each). The CDR3 extends over 12 amino acids. The germline V gene has CDR1 DFQATT and CDR2 SNEGSKA (reference sequence). Trimming stripped 4 bases from V and 7 bases from J, with 13 bases between. The CDR3 DNA is TGCAGTGCTAACAGGGAGGAGGGGACCCAGTACTTC. Translation: CSANREEGTQYF.

This clonotype was picked up many times. The genes are TRBV15 and TRBJ1-5; tentative D call: TRBD1 (6 bases). CDR1 and CDR2 (germline): LNHNV, YYDKDF (reference sequence). The CDR3 loop spans 19 amino acids. Trimming stripped 5 bases from V and 0 bases from J, with 23 bases between. As DNA, the CDR3 is TGTGCCACCAGCCCATCTCGAGGGGGGTTTCTTTATAGCAATCAGCCCCAGCATTTT. It is translated as CATSPSRGGFLYSNQPQHF. The full variable domain, completed using reference TRBV15 and TRBJ1-5, is DAMVIQNPRYQVTQFGKPVTLSCSQTLNHNVMYWYQQKSSQAPKLLFHYYDKDFNNEADTPDNFQSRRPNTSFCFLDIRSPGLGDTAMYLCATSPSRGGFLYSNQPQHFGDGTRLSIL.

This clonotype was picked up many times. The chain uses TRBV6-1 and TRBJ1-6; D perhaps matches TRBD1 (5 bases). From germline, CDR1 is MNHNS and CDR2 SASEGT. The V end was cut by 9 bases, the J end by 1 base, with 13 bases between. The CDR3 is 15 residues long. The CDR3 nucleotides are TGTGCCAGTCGTCGGGGCGCTTCCTATAATTCACCCCTCCACTTT. Its protein product is CASRRGASYNSPLHF.

This clonotype was counted many times. The CDR3 region is CSGRRTGLVEKLFF. CDR3 sequence (DNA): TGCAGTGGGAGGCGGACAGGGTTAGTTGAAAAACTGTTTTTT. The rearrangement joins TRBV20-1 to TRBJ1-4; 8 bases map to TRBD1. Germline V gene lookup returns CDR1 DFQATT and CDR2 SNEGSKA (reference sequence). Losses at the gene ends were 7 bases for V and 7 bases for J; bases not matched to a gene: 11. This CDR3 contains 14 residues.